The 10 T cell receptor beta chains below all came from one sample that was sequenced in a study of cytomegalovirus exposure and HLA in healthy donors. The repertoire was sequenced with immunoSEQ multiplex PCR; TCRdb's copy has only in-frame clones and lacks some. The sample contains over 200,000 clones, 85% to 90% of which appear only once. Source material: PBMCs. These receptors came from a woman aged 18-29 years in good health and CMV-seronegative.

The chain employs TRBV28 and TRBJ2-1; D perhaps matches TRBD2 (7 bases). The V end lost 6 bases, the J end lost 4 bases, and 28 bases lay between the germline ends. The CDR3 is 19 residues long. The V gene's germline CDR1 is MDHEN and CDR2 SYDVKM. CDR3: CASSLAGWRGPDIYNEQFF. DNA of the CDR3: TGTGCCAGCAGCCTGGCGGGTTGGCGGGGGCCCGACATTTACAATGAGCAGTTCTTC.

The V and J genes are TRBV5-6 and TRBJ2-3, with TRBD1 identical over 9 bases. Germline values: CDR1 SGHDT, CDR2 YYEEEE. This CDR3 contains 16 residues. V shed 4 bases, J shed 4 bases, and the junction held 10 bases outside the gene matches. CDR3 DNA sequence: TGTGCCAGCAGCAATGCCGGGACAGGGCTCCCAGATACGCAGTATTTT. This encodes CASSNAGTGLPDTQYF.

The CDR3 region is CARPGRGNEKLFF. The CDR3 DNA reads TGTGCCAGACCGGGCAGGGGGAATGAAAAACTGTTTTTT. The V gene is TRBV9, the J gene TRBJ1-4; 7 positions agree with TRBD1. Germline V lookup: CDR1 SGDLS, CDR2 YYNGEE. The CDR3 extends over 13 amino acids. Trimming cost V 8 bases and J 5 bases; bases outside gene matches: 6.

The chain has TRBV7-9 and TRBJ1-5; D ambiguous. V dropped 5 bases and J dropped 3 bases, with 11 bases sitting between them. Germline values: CDR1 SEHNR, CDR2 FQNEAQ (reference sequence). The CDR3 is made up of 14 amino acids. CDR3 bases: TGTGCCAGCAGCCACGGCCGGGTCAATCAGCCCCAGCATTTT. Translation: CASSHGRVNQPQHF. The full variable domain, with the rest looked up from reference TRBV7-9 and TRBJ1-5, is DTGVSQNPRHKITKRGQNVTFRCDPISEHNRLYWYRQTLGQGPEFLTYFQNEAQLEKSRLLSDRFSAERPKGSFSTLEIQRTEQGDSAMYLCASSHGRVNQPQHFGDGTRLSIL.

The chain has TRBV6-1 and TRBJ2-1; a weak D match, TRBD2 (5 bases). Trimming shortened V by 4 bases and J by 3 bases, and 10 bases separated the two germline ends. This CDR3 has 14 amino acids. Germline CDR1 and CDR2: MNHNS and SASEGT. The CDR3 nucleotides read TGTGCCAGCAGTGGAAGGACTGTCTACAATGAGCAGTTCTTC. Its translation: CASSGRTVYNEQFF.

This chain joins TRBV5-3 and TRBJ2-7; D call uncertain. TRBV5-3 is an ORF for which the function is uncertain. This CDR3 has 11 amino acids. V lost 0 bases to trimming and J lost 6 bases, with 4 bases between them. CDR3 in DNA: TGTGCCAGAAGCTTGGATCGCGAGCAGTACTTC. As protein: CARSLDREQYF.

The rearrangement links TRBV15 to TRBJ1-5; 9 bases map to TRBD1. Germline CDR1 LNHNV, CDR2 YYDKDF (reference sequence). The CDR3 length is 15 residues. V lost 4 bases, J lost 9 bases, and 10 bases stayed unmatched. In nucleotides, the CDR3 is TGTGCCACCAGCATACCGGGACAGGGTTGGGGGCCCCAGCATTTT. Residues: CATSIPGQGWGPQHF.

The chain is built from TRBV27 and TRBJ2-7; 7 nucleotides line up with TRBD1. V gave up 6 bases and J gave up 3 bases; unmatched junction bases: 8. The V gene's germline CDR1 is MNHEY and CDR2 SMNVEV (reference sequence). The CDR3 length is 14 residues. The CDR3 is CASRPGTANYEQYF. CDR3 nucleotide sequence: TGTGCCAGCAGACCTGGGACAGCGAACTACGAGCAGTACTTC.

The chain links TRBV6-6 to TRBJ1-5, with 7 bases fitting TRBD1. CDR3 length: 15 amino acids. Germline V gene lookup returns CDR1 MNHNY and CDR2 SVGAGI (reference sequence). Losses at the gene ends were 4 bases for V and 3 bases for J; bases not matched to a gene: 6. CDR3 DNA sequence: TGTGCCAGCAGTTCCCGGACAGGCGTCAATCAGCCCCAGCATTTT. Translated: CASSSRTGVNQPQHF.

This sequence joins TRBV7-9 and TRBJ2-5; 8 nucleotides line up with TRBD2. Losses at the gene ends were 5 bases for V and 5 bases for J; bases not matched to a gene: 7. Germline values: CDR1 SEHNR, CDR2 FQNEAQ (reference sequence). This CDR3 has 14 amino acids. The CDR3 is CASSPGGIGETQYF. The CDR3 bases are TGTGCCAGCAGCCCGGGGGGGATAGGGGAGACCCAGTACTTC.